These 20 T cell receptor beta chains came from one sample sequenced in a study of CD8 T cells in Susac syndrome. A quantity of about 0.5 to 1 ug RNA underwent reverse transcription using random hexamers. TCRdb fed the immunoSEQ multiplex PCR reads into MiXCR, producing one record per CDR3 protein. Altogether approximately 110,000 distinct CDR3 sequences are present, around 94% being singletons, with the ten largest covering 0.087%. Sequencing input: CD4+ T cells from PBMCs. The receptors stem from a human donor in good health.

The J gene is TRBJ2-7, the V gene TRBV10-3; maybe TRBD1 (5 bases). Germline V CDR1 and CDR2: ENHRY, SYGVKD. This CDR3 is built from 17 residues. Trimming removed 0 bases at V and 5 bases at J, with 20 bases between. CDR3 nucleotide sequence: TGTGCCATCAGTGAGTCGACGTCGGCAGGGTTCTTTCACGAGCAGTACTTC. Protein: CAISESTSAGFFHEQYF.

The chain carries TRBV30 and TRBJ1-2; no firm D call. The CDR3 extends over 12 amino acids. V lost 0 bases to trimming and J lost 8 bases, with 10 bases between them. The V gene's germline CDR1 is GTSNPN and CDR2 SVGIG (reference sequence). CDR3 sequence (DNA): TGTGCCTGGAGTGTACAGCTAGGCGGCTACACCTTC. It specifies CAWSVQLGGYTF.

The chain joins TRBV4-1 to TRBJ1-5; D not certain. CDR1 MGHRA and CDR2 YSYEKL come from the germline V gene. Trimming shortened V by 0 bases and J by 7 bases, and 7 bases separated the two germline ends. The CDR3 is 13 amino acids. The CDR3 DNA reads as TGCGCCAGCAGCCAAGATCACGGGCAGCCCCAGCATTTT. The encoded protein is CASSQDHGQPQHF.

The V and J genes are TRBV29-1 and TRBJ2-1, with 12 bases lining up with TRBD2. Per the germline V gene, CDR1 is SQVTM and CDR2 is ANQGSEA. V lost 0 bases, J lost 8 bases, and 5 bases stayed unmatched. The CDR3 covers 15 residues. The CDR3 coding sequence is TGCAGCGTTGAAGATGCACTAGCGGGAGGCGATGAGCAGTTCTTC. Translation: CSVEDALAGGDEQFF.

This clonotype was counted a single time. The genes are TRBV4-3 and TRBJ2-7, with D possibly TRBD2 on 5 matching bases. V dropped 0 bases and J dropped 1 base, with 22 bases sitting between them. CDR1 is LGHNA, CDR2 YSLEER, per germline. The CDR3 is 19 residues long. CDR3 residues: CASSQDSPRGGLRSYEQYF. The CDR3 coding sequence is TGCGCCAGCAGCCAAGATTCCCCTCGGGGTGGGTTGCGGTCCTACGAGCAGTACTTC.

The chain is built from TRBV4-3 and TRBJ1-5; D unclear. Between the trimmed V and J ends, which lost 4 bases and 0 bases, there was a span of 10 bases. Germline CDR1 reads LGHNA; CDR2 reads YSLEER. CDR3 length: 15 amino acids. The CDR3 bases are TGCGCCAGCAGCCCCGGCCCTTATAGCAATCAGCCCCAGCATTTT. Protein product: CASSPGPYSNQPQHF.

The chain combines TRBV2 with TRBJ2-1, with D maybe TRBD2 (5 bases). The CDR3 loop spans 13 amino acids. With 7 bases removed from V and 1 base from J, the gap between germline ends came to 8 bases. Per germline, CDR1 SNHLY and CDR2 FYNNEI. CDR3 residues: CASTRGSYNEQFF. In DNA form, the CDR3 reads TGTGCCAGCACCCGGGGATCCTACAATGAGCAGTTCTTC.

This clonotype was counted a few times. J is TRBJ1-5 and V is TRBV3-1, with D tentatively TRBD1 (5 bases). CDR3 size: 13 residues. Germline V gene data show CDR1 as LGHDT and CDR2 as YNNKEL (reference sequence). V was clipped by 0 bases and J by 5 bases, with 5 bases between them. CDR3 in DNA: TGTGCCAGCAGCCAAGACAGGGATCAGCCCCAGCATTTT. Translation: CASSQDRDQPQHF.

V usage is TRBV5-1 and J usage is TRBJ1-2; no definite D call. This CDR3 region has 13 residues. Between the trimmed V and J ends, which lost 5 bases and 6 bases, there was a span of 14 bases. The V gene's germline CDR1 is SGHRS and CDR2 YFSETQ. The CDR3 sequence: CASRTSIEDGYTF. CDR3 DNA: TGCGCCAGCAGGACGTCAATAGAAGATGGCTACACCTTC. The full variable domain, rest sourced from reference TRBV5-1 and TRBJ1-2, is KAGVTQTPRYLIKTRGQQVTLSCSPISGHRSVSWYQQTPGQGLQFLFEYFSETQRNKGNFPGRFSGRQFSNSRSEMNVSTLELGDSALYLCASRTSIEDGYTFGSGTRLTVV.

This clonotype was picked up one time. The genes are TRBV7-2 and TRBJ1-3; the D is unclear. CDR3 length equals 12 residues. Trimming shortened V by 6 bases and J by 2 bases, and 5 bases separated the two germline ends. Germline V CDR1 and CDR2: SGHTA, FQGNSA. CDR3 DNA sequence: TGTGCCAGCAGTCCAGCTGGAAACACCATATATTTT. This encodes CASSPAGNTIYF.

V gene TRBV5-1 combines with J gene TRBJ2-5; 9 nucleotides align to TRBD2. The V and J ends lost 4 bases and 1 base, in that order; junction bases with no gene match: 5. The CDR3 is made up of 15 amino acids. Germline V CDR1 and CDR2: SGHRS, YFSETQ. The chain's CDR3 is CASSVTTSGQETQYF. In DNA, the CDR3 is TGCGCCAGCAGCGTGACGACTAGCGGCCAAGAGACCCAGTACTTC.

The chain links TRBV5-6 to TRBJ1-2; a weak D match, TRBD1 (5 bases). Germline assignment: CDR1 SGHDT and CDR2 YYEEEE. Trimming took off 2 bases at V and 2 bases at J, with 13 bases between the two ends. The CDR3 spans 15 residues. CDR3 protein: CASSLVVHRNYGYTF. The CDR3 DNA follows: TGTGCCAGCAGCTTAGTTGTTCACAGGAACTATGGCTACACCTTC.

The chain uses TRBV6-6 and TRBJ2-1; the match to TRBD2 covers 10 bases. CDR1 is MNHNY, CDR2 SVGAGI, per germline (reference sequence). This CDR3 is built from 15 residues. J lost 4 bases, V lost 8 bases, and 8 bases had no gene match. CDR3 DNA sequence: TGTGCCAGCGTGGGCAGCGGGAGGGGTTACAATGAGCAGTTCTTC. This encodes CASVGSGRGYNEQFF.

The chain is built from TRBV12-5 and TRBJ2-3; 12 bases are a match to TRBD2. Per germline, CDR1 LGHNT and CDR2 FRNRAP. V was pared by 9 bases and J by 3 bases, with 1 base of the junction left unmatched. The CDR3 totals 13 residues. CDR3 sequence: CASGLAGTDTQYF. CDR3 DNA: TGTGCTAGCGGACTAGCGGGGACAGATACGCAGTATTTT.

Of note for this clonotype: No conserved phenylalanine or tryptophan is present at the end of the CDR3, so a read error is the likely explanation. This chain links TRBV11-2 with TRBJ2-1, with 14 bases matching TRBD2. V lost 0 bases and J lost 8; bases outside the gene matches: 6. CDR1 and CDR2 (germline): SGHAT, FQNNGV. The CDR3 is 17 amino acids. The DNA for the CDR3 is TGTGCCAGCAGCTTAGAAGGGACTAGCGGGAGTCGGGATGAGCAGTTCTCC. This sequence encodes CASSLEGTSGSRDEQFS.

The rearrangement joins TRBV18 to TRBJ1-1; tentatively, D is TRBD1 (5 bases). The CDR3 has 14 amino acids. Germline loops: CDR1 KGHSH, CDR2 LQKENI. With 3 bases removed from V and 0 bases from J, the gap between germline ends came to 8 bases. In DNA form, the CDR3 reads TGTGCCAGCTCACCCAGGGAACTGAACACTGAAGCTTTCTTT. Its translation is CASSPRELNTEAFF.

This clonotype was detected only once. The chain is built from TRBV6-2 or TRBV6-3 and TRBJ2-3; possible D gene TRBD1, 6 bases. The CDR3 runs to 14 residues. V gave up 6 bases and J gave up 5 bases, with 15 bases separating them. Germline assignment: CDR1 MNHEY and CDR2 SVGEGT. The CDR3 is CASSNDRIIDTQYF. CDR3 DNA sequence: TGTGCCAGCAGCAACGACAGGATTATAGATACGCAGTATTTT.

The rearrangement links TRBV12-5 to TRBJ1-1; 9 bases match TRBD1. The CDR3 spans 16 residues. Germline loops: CDR1 LGHNT, CDR2 FRNRAP. V gave up 6 bases and J gave up 5 bases; unmatched junction bases: 13. The CDR3 nucleotides are TGTGCTAGTGGATTCTCCTGGACAGGGGTGGGGACTGAAGCTTTCTTT. Translation: CASGFSWTGVGTEAFF.

The gene calls are TRBV5-4 and TRBJ2-3; D possibly matches TRBD1 or TRBD2 (5 bases each). CDR3 length: 15 amino acids. V gave up 1 base and J gave up 1 base, with 10 bases separating them. From germline, CDR1 is SGHNT and CDR2 YYREEE (reference sequence). DNA of the CDR3: TGTGCCAGCAGCTTGTCCGGGACGGGCACAGATACGCAGTATTTT. Encoded protein: CASSLSGTGTDTQYF.

This clonotype was recorded once. The chain joins TRBV6-2 or TRBV6-3 to TRBJ1-2, with 9 bases matching TRBD1. Trimming at V came to 5 bases and at J to 7 bases, leaving 8 bases not matched to a gene. CDR3 length: 14 amino acids. Germline V CDR1 and CDR2: MNHEY, SVGEGT. The CDR3 loop is CASSVGQGIGGYTF. In DNA form, the CDR3 reads TGTGCCAGCAGTGTCGGACAGGGGATAGGTGGCTACACCTTC.